This T cell receptor beta chain originates from a study of OX40 agonist ivuxolimab in advanced cancers. Looking at the study overall: The costimulatory receptor OX40 (CD134) was targeted by ivuxolimab, a fully human IgG2 agonistic monoclonal antibody. Partial responses occurred in three dose-escalation patients: two with cutaneous melanoma and one with hepatocellular carcinoma. A male proportion of around 83% and a mean age of 60 years, ranging from about 23 to 90, were recorded for the dose-escalation cohort. The purpose of peripheral TCRbeta sequencing was to test whether ivuxolimab changed TCR sequence diversity and led to clonal T-cell expansion. Intravenous ivuxolimab was administered to patients every 2 weeks at six dose levels: 0.01, 0.1, 0.3, 1.5, 3 and 10 mg/kg. The paper reports the monotherapy dose-escalation portion (N of about 50 patients) of the phase I ivuxolimab trial. Prior anti-PD-1, anti-PD-L1 or anti-CTLA-4 therapy was permitted, and 30% to 45% of dose-escalation patients had received checkpoint inhibitors. Among the roughly 50 dose-escalation patients, approximately 20 had hepatocellular carcinoma, approximately 15 melanoma, 9 renal cell carcinoma and 9 head and neck cancer. Findings and caveats that apply to the study as a whole: Low levels of normalized T-cell clonal expansion were also shown by some nonresponding patients. At doses from 0.1 to 3.0 mg/kg, clonal expansion was seen in both CD4+ and CD8+ blood T cells between baseline and week 6. After ivuxolimab, more expanded clones were found on average in CD8+ T cells than in CD4+ T cells. Antigen specificity was not determined for the clonally expanded peripheral T cells. In the 0.1-3.0 mg/kg groups, partial responders were among the patients with the lowest normalized peripheral clonal expansion, particularly in CD8+ T cells.

The table lists this clone with a count of one. This receptor's antigen is unknown. No per-base quality is available; no much larger clone lies one base away. Genomic DNA was extracted from sorted cells for sequencing of the TCRbeta CDR3 region. The immunoSEQ Assay was used for sequencing of TCRbeta CDR3 regions. The immuneACCESS repertoire file appears here via TCRdb, limited to in-frame rearrangements. These files lack a portion of the clones; in checked studies, under half of the deficit traces to unresolved V genes, and the cause of the others is not known. The sample data list about 74,000 clones, and about 90% of these were observed just once. 5.5% to 6% of the sample lies in the top ten. Patients with a history of autoimmune disease or receiving systemic immunosuppression were excluded from the trial. Peripheral blood for TCR sequencing was drawn from every dose cohort at baseline, at cycle 4 day 1 and at cycle 7 day 1. Samples were obtained from an open-label, multicenter, first-in-human phase I dose-escalation trial of ivuxolimab. Adults with locally advanced or metastatic head and neck squamous cell, hepatocellular, melanoma or renal cell carcinoma were enrolled in the trial. Before TCR sequencing, CD4+ T cells and CD8+ T cells were sorted from peripheral blood as separate populations.

This specimen was CD4+ or CD8+ T cells sorted from blood, taken in a trial of the OX40 agonist ivuxolimab. This TCR derives from an adult with an advanced solid tumor such as melanoma, head and neck, liver or kidney cancer.

CDR3 region: CASTNGLRTDTQYF. The DNA is TGTGCCAGCACTAACGGACTCCGCACAGATACGCAGTATTTT. The rearrangement joined TRBV27 to TRBJ2-3, and possibly TRBD2, on 5 matching bases. V sheds 7 bases and J sheds 1 base, leaving 12 bases between their ends. CDR1 and CDR2, looked up from the germline V gene (reference sequence), are MNHEY and SMNVEV. The CDR3 runs 14 amino acids, cysteine and phenylalanine included. Only the CDR3 region is kept as DNA, spanning 42 bases read in frame from base 1.